This TCR beta chain was obtained from a study of blood T cell repertoires in COVID-19. Across the study: Some COVID-19 samples were acute and others convalescent; all came from the United States, Italy and Spain. T cells, B-cell-depleted T cells, or PBMCs provided the cDNA or gDNA that served as material.

The trim removed 5 bases at V and 5 bases at J, leaving 13 bases unmatched. The CDR3 extends over 17 amino acids. Germline V gene sequence: CDR1 LNHDA, CDR2 SQIVND (reference sequence). Authors' analysis steps: Nucleated cell number was recorded as an estimate derived from reference gene primer amplification. TCRdb keeps only in-frame clones here, not all; method: immunoSEQ multiplex PCR. The D gene and trimming were derived from the DNA, and the V and J assignments and clone size from that table. The sample lists nearly 50,000 clones, under 90% occurring once. In its sample, this clone was seen once.

This clonotype was obtained from an older woman with acute or convalescent COVID-19. Sequencing was performed on peripheral blood. This chain joins TRBV19 and TRBJ2-3, with 10 bases that match TRBD1. The DNA for the CDR3 is TGTGCCAGTAGTGAAGGCGGGAGGACAGGGGGGAGAGATACGCAGTATTTT. Amino acids: CASSEGGRTGGRDTQYF. Based on the CDR3 plus reference TRBV19 and TRBJ2-3, the full variable domain is DGGITQSPKYLFRKEGQNVTLSCEQNLNHDAMYWYRQDPGQGLRLIYYSQIVNDFQKGDIAEGYSVSREKKESFPLTVTSAQKNPTAFYLCASSEGGRTGGRDTQYFGPGTRLTVL.